The rows below give T cell receptor beta chains drawn from one sample of a study of early T cells in non-severe SARS-CoV-2 infection. From the 5' RACE reads, TCRdb called clonotypes with MiXCR, one entry per CDR3 protein. In the table there are 32,000 or so distinct CDR3 sequences, 4.5% to 7.5% of which are singletons. Input material: whole blood. The receptors were gathered from an adult who was a healthcare worker with PCR-confirmed SARS-CoV-2 infection or an uninfected control (not recorded which). Each CDR3 is given with its conserved first and last residue. The D gene is left open where the match is weak. Only part of the rows carry a size: once, few, many, or a class if the clone is expanded.

clone size,J gene,V gene,D gene,CDR3 DNA,CDR3 protein
many,TRBJ2-7,TRBV12-3/TRBV12-4,.,TGTGCCAGCGTCCCCCCTGACTCCTACGAGCAGTACTTC,CASVPPDSYEQYF
many,TRBJ1-5,TRBV29-1,TRBD1,TGCAGCGGCTTGAGAGGGACAGTGTATCAGCCCCAGCATTTT,CSGLRGTVYQPQHF
many,TRBJ2-3,TRBV10-3,TRBD2,TGTGCCATCAGGATCCCGGGACTAGCGGGAGGGCACCCAGATACGCAGTATTTT,CAIRIPGLAGGHPDTQYF
many,TRBJ2-5,TRBV2,TRBD1,TGTGCCAGCCTATCGACAGGGGCGGTAGAGACCCAGTACTTC,CASLSTGAVETQYF
.,TRBJ1-1,TRBV10-3,TRBD1,TGTGCCATCAGTGCAACAGGGGATCCGGGGACTGAAGCTTTCTTT,CAISATGDPGTEAFF
many,TRBJ1-5,TRBV25-1,.,TGTGCCAGCCGCCGGGGGGCCGGTCAGCCCCAGCATTTT,CASRRGAGQPQHF
.,TRBJ2-7,TRBV29-1,.,TGCAGCGTTAGCGAGGGTCCCTACGAGCAGTACTTC,CSVSEGPYEQYF
many,TRBJ2-3,TRBV29-1,.,TGCAGCGTTGAAACTAGCAGAGATACGCAGTATTTT,CSVETSRDTQYF
many,TRBJ1-5,TRBV7-9,.,TGTGCCAGCAGCTTATACGGTGGTCAGCCCCAGCATTTT,CASSLYGGQPQHF
many,TRBJ2-5,TRBV5-1,TRBD2,TGCGCCAGCAGCGACCTAGCGGGAGGGGGAGAGACCCAGTACTTC,CASSDLAGGGETQYF
many,TRBJ2-7,TRBV7-9,.,TGTGCCAGCAGCTTAGGGCACTACTACGAGCAGTACTTC,CASSLGHYYEQYF
few,TRBJ1-1,TRBV6-1,.,TGTGCCAGCAGCGTATTGGGACATAGTCCTGAAGCTTTCTTT,CASSVLGHSPEAFF
many,TRBJ2-5,TRBV24-1,TRBD2,TGTGCCACCAGTTGGGGAACTAGCGGACAAGAGACCCAGTACTTC,CATSWGTSGQETQYF
many,TRBJ2-1,TRBV10-3,.,TGTGCCATCAGTATCCGGGACGTCTACAATGAGCAGTTCTTC,CAISIRDVYNEQFF
many,TRBJ2-7,TRBV6-6,.,TGTGCCAGCAGTTACTCCCCAGGGGCTGAAAGCCGCTACGAGCAGTACTTC,CASSYSPGAESRYEQYF
.,TRBJ2-3,TRBV7-3,.,TGTGCCAGCAGCCCAGAGTTTAATCTCCGGGGCACAGATACGCAGTATTTT,CASSPEFNLRGTDTQYF
many,TRBJ2-7,TRBV29-1,.,TGCAGCGGCCTGGCGGAATGGGGGGCAGTTTACGAGCAGTACTTC,CSGLAEWGAVYEQYF
many,TRBJ2-7,TRBV12-3/TRBV12-4,TRBD2,TGTGCCAGCAGTTCTAAGACCCCCCCACTAGCGGGAGGGCCTAGGTCCTACGAGCAGTACTTC,CASSSKTPPLAGGPRSYEQYF
many,TRBJ1-1,TRBV12-3/TRBV12-4,.,TGTGCCAGCAGTTTAGGAGCTCCCACTGAAGCTTTCTTT,CASSLGAPTEAFF
many,TRBJ2-1,TRBV7-8,.,TGTGCCAGCAGCTTGATCGGCAACTACAATGAGCAGTTCTTC,CASSLIGNYNEQFF
many,TRBJ1-2,TRBV5-1,TRBD1,TGCGCCAGCAGCGCCCAGGGGGGGCCCGGCTATGGCTACACCTTC,CASSAQGGPGYGYTF
many,TRBJ2-7,TRBV11-2,.,TGTGCCAGCAGCTTAGCGGGGTACGAGCAGTACTTC,CASSLAGYEQYF
many,TRBJ1-3,TRBV12-3/TRBV12-4,.,TGTGCCAGCAGTTTACAGACATCCTCTGGAAACACCATATATTTT,CASSLQTSSGNTIYF
many,TRBJ1-1,TRBV5-1,TRBD1,TGCGCCAGCAGCCCTGGACAGGGGACATTGAGGACTGAAGCTTTCTTT,CASSPGQGTLRTEAFF
few,TRBJ2-7,TRBV5-4,TRBD1,TGTGCCAGCAGTAGACAGGGTCCGGCGGACGAGCAGTACTTC,CASSRQGPADEQYF
few,TRBJ2-3,TRBV7-9,TRBD2,TGTGCCAGCAGCCGAATAGGGACTACGAGCACAGATACGCAGTATTTT,CASSRIGTTSTDTQYF
many,TRBJ2-2,TRBV12-3/TRBV12-4,.,TGTGCCAGCAGTGTCGGACACTCAAACACCGGGGAGCTGTTTTTT,CASSVGHSNTGELFF
many,TRBJ1-1,TRBV5-1,.,TGCGCCAGCAGCCACCCCGAGGTAAACACTGAAGCTTTCTTT,CASSHPEVNTEAFF
.,TRBJ2-7,TRBV20-1,.,TGCAGTGCCAAGCCCCCGAGCTCCTACGAGCAGTACTTC,CSAKPPSSYEQYF
few,TRBJ2-5,TRBV24-1,.,TGTGCCACCAGTGATACACAAGAGACCCAGTACTTC,CATSDTQETQYF
many,TRBJ2-3,TRBV4-1,.,TGCGCCAGCAGCCAAGATAGGACTTCAGATACGCAGTATTTT,CASSQDRTSDTQYF
many,TRBJ2-3,TRBV10-3,TRBD2,TGTGCCGTCTTTGGCGGGAGTACTTTCACAGATACGCAGTATTTT,CAVFGGSTFTDTQYF
many,TRBJ2-7,TRBV5-1,TRBD1,TGCGCCAGCAGCCCCGGGACAGGGGGCTACGAGCAGTACTTC,CASSPGTGGYEQYF
few,TRBJ2-1,TRBV7-2,.,TGTGCCAGCAGCCCCCTACGGAATGAGCAGTTCTTC,CASSPLRNEQFF
many,TRBJ1-3,TRBV10-3,.,TGTGCCATCAGTGAGTCACCAGTCTCTGGAAACACCATATATTTT,CAISESPVSGNTIYF
many,TRBJ2-7,TRBV10-3,TRBD2,TGTGCCATCAGTGAACTAGCGGGAGACTACGAGCAGTACTTC,CAISELAGDYEQYF
few,TRBJ1-3,TRBV18,TRBD1,TGTGCCAGCTCATCATCGACAGGGGCCCTCTCTGGAAACACCATATATTTT,CASSSSTGALSGNTIYF
many,TRBJ2-1,TRBV6-5,TRBD2,TGTGCCAGCAGTTACTTCGGACTAGCGGGAGGCCTAACCTACAATGAGCAGTTCTTC,CASSYFGLAGGLTYNEQFF
many,TRBJ2-2,TRBV11-2,.,TGTGCCAGCAGCTCGGACCGGGACTTTAACACCGGGGAGCTGTTTTTT,CASSSDRDFNTGELFF